This passage covers 30 T cell receptor beta chains from one sample sequenced in a study of shared clonotypes between healthy human individuals. Clones were read by immunoSEQ multiplex PCR, and TCRdb kept only the in-frame ones, dropping some. Found here are more than 850,000 clones, around 78% of them singletons; the top ten hold roughly 0.56%. Sequenced input: memory CD4+ T cells from PBMCs. Described subset: CD45RA-negative fraction. The receptors come from a man younger than 35 in good health. Some clones in this sample may be carry-over from other donors' samples.

V usage is TRBV5-1 and J usage is TRBJ2-3, with 7 bases fitting TRBD2. Germline V gene lookup returns CDR1 SGHRS and CDR2 YFSETQ. The CDR3 is 12 residues long. V lost 0 bases and J lost 10; bases outside the gene matches: 2. CDR3 DNA: TGCGCCAGCAGCTTGGGGGCGGGGGCGCAGTATTTT. It is translated as CASSLGAGAQYF. Filled out from reference TRBV5-1 and TRBJ2-3, the complete variable domain reads KAGVTQTPRYLIKTRGQQVTLSCSPISGHRSVSWYQQTPGQGLQFLFEYFSETQRNKGNFPGRFSGRQFSNSRSEMNVSTLELGDSALYLCASSLGAGAQYFGPGTRLTVL.

This clone turned up a few times. The gene calls are TRBV5-4 and TRBJ2-5, with D perhaps TRBD1 (5 bases). From germline, CDR1 is SGHNT and CDR2 YYREEE (reference sequence). Trimming took 3 bases from V and 4 from J, leaving 16 bases between them. The CDR3 totals 15 residues. The CDR3 bases are TGTGCCAGCAGCTGGGCCGACAGTAGACGAGAGACCCAGTACTTC. This codes for CASSWADSRRETQYF. The complete variable domain, with remaining parts taken from reference TRBV5-4 and TRBJ2-5, reads ETGVTQSPTHLIKTRGQQVTLRCSSQSGHNTVSWYQQALGQGPQFIFQYYREEENGRGNFPPRFSGLQFPNYSSELNVNALELDDSALYLCASSWADSRRETQYFGPGTRLLVL.

To note about this clone: Other nucleotide sequences in the sample specify the same CDR3. The rearrangement joins TRBV6-6 to TRBJ1-2, with 8 bases lining up with TRBD1. Germline CDR1 and CDR2: MNHNY and SVGAGI (reference sequence). This CDR3 contains 14 residues. V lost 0 bases, J lost 8 bases, and 5 bases stayed unmatched. CDR3 nucleotides: TGTGCCAGCAGTTACTCCCAGGGGGCTGGCGGCTACACCTTC. This sequence encodes CASSYSQGAGGYTF.

The V gene is TRBV4-1, the J gene TRBJ2-3, with 14 bases fitting TRBD2. CDR3 length: 17 residues. After removal of 2 bases from V and 6 bases from J, the junction contained 7 bases not matched to a gene. Germline CDR1 is MGHRA and CDR2 is YSYEKL. The CDR3 protein is CASSQQGGLAGGDTQYF. DNA for the CDR3: TGCGCCAGCAGCCAACAGGGTGGACTAGCGGGAGGCGATACGCAGTATTTT.

The rearrangement uses TRBV5-1 and TRBJ2-5, with D perhaps given as TRBD1 or TRBD2 (6 bases each). CDR3 length: 15 residues. From germline, CDR1 is SGHRS and CDR2 YFSETQ. V was clipped by 0 bases and J by 5 bases, with 14 bases between them. In nucleotides, the CDR3 is TGCGCCAGCAGCTTGGAAAGGGGGGTATGGGAGACCCAGTACTTC. Translated: CASSLERGVWETQYF.

This clone was observed a few times. V gene TRBV30 combines with J gene TRBJ1-6, with D perhaps matching TRBD1 (5 bases). CDR1 GTSNPN and CDR2 SVGIG come from the germline V gene (reference sequence). The CDR3 is 15 amino acids. V dropped 5 bases and J dropped 2 bases, with 13 bases sitting between them. CDR3 in DNA: TGTGCCTGGGGGACGGGACTCCCCTATAATTCACCCCTCCACTTT. This gives the protein CAWGTGLPYNSPLHF.

The chain uses TRBV11-2 and TRBJ2-5, with D tentatively TRBD2 (5 bases). Germline CDR1 reads SGHAT; CDR2 reads FQNNGV. V lost 5 bases and J 5 bases, leaving 15 bases between the germline ends. The CDR3 sequence is 14 residues long. CDR3 in amino acids: CASSGSSRRETQYF. The CDR3 nucleotides are TGTGCCAGCAGCGGGAGTTCCAGACGGGAGACCCAGTACTTC.

The table lists this clone with a count of one. The chain carries TRBV5-4 and TRBJ2-3; 13 bases agree with TRBD2. The germline V gene encodes CDR1 SGHNT and CDR2 YYREEE (reference sequence). V was clipped by 5 bases and J by 5 bases; unmatched bases: 8. The CDR3 consists of 16 residues. The CDR3 is CASRRTSGGPGDTQYF. The CDR3 DNA reads as TGTGCCAGCAGGCGGACTAGCGGGGGCCCCGGAGATACGCAGTATTTT.

V is TRBV5-1 and J is TRBJ2-7, with D unresolved. The germline V gene has CDR1 SGHRS and CDR2 YFSETQ. There are 15 residues in the CDR3. Deletions cut 0 bases from V and 6 bases from J, with 16 bases between. CDR3 residues: CASSLGTFSFSEQYF. The CDR3 DNA sequence: TGCGCCAGCAGCTTGGGGACGTTTAGCTTCTCCGAGCAGTACTTC.

The chain has TRBV2 and TRBJ2-5, with D tentatively TRBD1 (7 bases). Trimming took 8 bases from V and 7 from J, leaving 17 bases between them. There are 13 residues in the CDR3. The germline gives CDR1 SNHLY, CDR2 FYNNEI. The CDR3 here is CASQGEGRGTQYF. DNA for the CDR3: TGTGCCAGCCAGGGGGAAGGGCGGGGGACCCAGTACTTC.

The gene calls are TRBV2 and TRBJ2-1, with 7 bases lining up with TRBD2. The V segment lost 6 bases and the J segment 4 bases; nucleotides outside the gene matches: 6. CDR3 length equals 14 residues. From germline, CDR1 is SNHLY and CDR2 FYNNEI. CDR3 sequence: CASRGEGQYNEQFF. The CDR3 coding sequence is TGTGCCAGCAGGGGGGAGGGTCAATACAATGAGCAGTTCTTC.

There are a few counts of this clone. V usage is TRBV29-1 and J usage is TRBJ1-1, with D unclear. Trimming took 6 bases from V and 6 from J, leaving 11 bases between them. The germline V gene has CDR1 SQVTM and CDR2 ANQGSEA. This CDR3 contains 11 residues. The CDR3 DNA reads as TGCAGCGTCTCCGGACGGGCTGAAGCTTTCTTT. Translated: CSVSGRAEAFF.

As to this clone: Other DNA variants within this sample encode the same CDR3. The rearrangement links TRBV20-1 to TRBJ2-7; D not certain. This CDR3 has 11 amino acids. V was clipped by 1 base and J by 1 base, with 2 bases between them. The V gene's germline CDR1 is DFQATT and CDR2 SNEGSKA (reference sequence). The CDR3 DNA sequence: TGCAGTGCTAGAGGGTCCTACGAGCAGTACTTC. This encodes CSARGSYEQYF.

This sequence joins TRBV6-5 and TRBJ2-1, with D possibly TRBD2 on 6 matching bases. V was clipped by 5 bases and J by 13 bases, with 24 bases between them. This CDR3 contains 15 residues. The V gene's germline CDR1 is MNHEY and CDR2 SVGAGI. DNA for the CDR3: TGTGCCAGCAGTCCCAGAGGGGATAGCGGATACCTTCAGTTCTTC. It yields the protein CASSPRGDSGYLQFF.

The chain couples TRBV7-3 to TRBJ2-1, with D possibly matching TRBD1 (6 bases). The V and J ends lost 5 bases and 0 bases respectively, with 14 bases between them. From germline, CDR1 is SGHTA and CDR2 FQGTGA. The CDR3 length is 16 residues. CDR3 region: CASSRNQGSSYNEQFF. The CDR3 DNA is TGTGCCAGCAGCCGCAATCAGGGGTCCTCCTACAATGAGCAGTTCTTC. Complete variable domain (other parts from reference TRBV7-3 and TRBJ2-1): GAGVSQTPSNKVTEKGKYVELRCDPISGHTALYWYRQSLGQGPEFLIYFQGTGAADDSGLPNDRFFAVRPEGSVSTLKIQRTERGDSAVYLCASSRNQGSSYNEQFFGPGTRLTVL.

This clone was found a few times. The V call is TRBV5-5, the J call TRBJ1-4, with D possibly matching TRBD1 (6 bases). The V gene's germline CDR1 is SGHKS and CDR2 YYEKEE (reference sequence). The CDR3 loop spans 16 amino acids. V lost 2 bases and J lost 3, with 14 bases in between. In nucleotides, the CDR3 is TGTGCCAGCAGCTTTAGAGCAGGGGAATCTAATGAAAAACTGTTTTTT. Protein sequence: CASSFRAGESNEKLFF.

The rearrangement uses TRBV2 and TRBJ1-2; 8 bases are a match to TRBD1. The CDR3 length is 13 residues. Germline CDR1 is SNHLY and CDR2 is FYNNEI. Losses at the gene ends were 6 bases for V and 8 bases for J; bases not matched to a gene: 8. CDR3 amino acids: CASRDRGWDGYTF. CDR3 coding DNA: TGTGCCAGCAGAGACAGGGGATGGGACGGCTACACCTTC.

This chain uses TRBV6-5 with TRBJ1-1; D might be TRBD1 (5 bases). Trimming cost V 6 bases and J 1 base, with 15 bases left between them. CDR3 size: 15 residues. The germline CDR1 and CDR2 sequences are MNHEY and SVGAGI. In DNA form, the CDR3 reads TGTGCCAGCAGCGAACTGCATGGGGGGAACACTGAAGCTTTCTTT. Amino acids: CASSELHGGNTEAFF.

The rearrangement uses TRBV7-9 and TRBJ1-1, with a tentative D call TRBD1 (5 bases). V was cut by 1 base and J by 0 bases, with 21 bases left in between. The CDR3 extends over 19 amino acids. Germline V gene lookup returns CDR1 SEHNR and CDR2 FQNEAQ (reference sequence). The CDR3 DNA sequence: TGTGCCAGCAGCTTAGGGTGGGGAGGAACAAGGGGCATGAACACTGAAGCTTTCTTT. Its translation: CASSLGWGGTRGMNTEAFF.

The chain uses TRBV7-9 and TRBJ2-7; 7 positions agree with TRBD1. Germline V CDR1 and CDR2: SEHNR, FQNEAQ (reference sequence). V trimming: 4 bases; J trimming: 5 bases; junction bases outside the gene matches: 8. This CDR3 region has 14 residues. The CDR3 nucleotides are TGTGCCAGCAGCTCCGACAGGGTTCTTAACGAGCAGTACTTC. It translates to CASSSDRVLNEQYF.

This chain joins TRBV7-2 and TRBJ2-2; 14 bases are shared with TRBD2. Trimming took 1 base from V and 1 from J; bases not matched to a gene: 2. Per germline, CDR1 SGHTA and CDR2 FQGNSA. The CDR3 covers 18 residues. CDR3 sequence reads: CASSLGLAGGENTGELFF. CDR3 sequence (DNA): TGTGCCAGCAGCTTAGGACTAGCGGGAGGGGAGAACACCGGGGAGCTGTTTTTT.

This chain connects TRBV18 to TRBJ1-5, with TRBD1 identical over 9 bases. The CDR3 has 15 residues. The V and J ends lost 4 bases and 4 bases, in that order; junction bases with no gene match: 5. CDR1 is KGHSH, CDR2 LQKENI, per germline. DNA of the CDR3: TGTGCCAGCTCACAGGGACAGGGAATGAATCAGCCCCAGCATTTT. Translating gives CASSQGQGMNQPQHF. The entire variable domain, with the rest obtained from reference TRBV18 and TRBJ1-5, is as follows: NAGVMQNPRHLVRRRGQEARLRCSPMKGHSHVYWYRQLPEEGLKFMVYLQKENIIDESGMPKERFSAEFPKEGPSILRIQQVVRGDSAAYFCASSQGQGMNQPQHFGDGTRLSIL.

This rearrangement joins TRBV7-2 to TRBJ2-1; possibly TRBD2 for D (5 bases). The CDR3 has 16 residues. V was cut by 3 bases and J by 0 bases, with 12 bases left in between. Germline values: CDR1 SGHTA, CDR2 FQGNSA. CDR3 sequence: CASSFGRAASYNEQFF. The CDR3 DNA reads TGTGCCAGCAGCTTCGGGCGAGCGGCCTCCTACAATGAGCAGTTCTTC.

This clone was found many times. The genes are TRBV27 and TRBJ1-2; D remains ambiguous. The length of the CDR3 is 13 residues. Trimming took 7 bases from V and 0 from J, leaving 9 bases between them. Germline V gives CDR1 MNHEY, CDR2 SMNVEV (reference sequence). CDR3 in amino acids: CASTLYTNYGYTF. The CDR3 nucleotides read TGTGCCAGCACCCTCTACACTAACTATGGCTACACCTTC.

Here the CDR3 reads CASSLPALAGGLNEQFF. The CDR3 DNA reads as TGTGCCAGCAGCTTACCCGCCCTAGCGGGAGGGCTTAATGAGCAGTTCTTC. The chain links TRBV7-9 to TRBJ2-1, with 12 positions matching TRBD2. The CDR3 loop spans 17 amino acids. Germline-derived CDR1 and CDR2 are SEHNR and FQNEAQ (reference sequence). V lost 2 bases, J lost 7 bases, and 9 bases stayed unmatched. Using reference TRBV7-9 and TRBJ2-1 for the parts outside the CDR3, the full variable domain is DTGVSQNPRHKITKRGQNVTFRCDPISEHNRLYWYRQTLGQGPEFLTYFQNEAQLEKSRLLSDRFSAERPKGSFSTLEIQRTEQGDSAMYLCASSLPALAGGLNEQFFGPGTRLTVL.

The V and J genes are TRBV18 and TRBJ1-5; D uncertain. CDR1 is KGHSH and CDR2 is LQKENI in the germline V gene. This CDR3 comprises 14 residues. Trimming removed 0 bases from V and 10 bases from J, with 13 bases in between. The CDR3, as DNA: TGTGCCAGCTCACCACCGGGTCAGCCCTCACCCCAGCATTTT. Its protein product is CASSPPGQPSPQHF.

The gene calls are TRBV6-6 and TRBJ1-2; D is perhaps TRBD1 (6 bases). Germline V gene data show CDR1 as MNHNY and CDR2 as SVGAGI (reference sequence). V was trimmed by 7 bases and J by 4 bases, leaving 7 bases between them. The CDR3 length is 11 residues. The CDR3 DNA sequence: TGTGCCAGCACAGGGGCCTATGGCTACACCTTC. As protein: CASTGAYGYTF.

The chain has TRBV28 and TRBJ1-5; possible D gene TRBD1, 6 bases. This CDR3 has 15 residues. Germline V lookup: CDR1 MDHEN, CDR2 SYDVKM. V was shortened by 6 bases and J by 5 bases, with 17 bases between the two germline ends. Written as DNA, the CDR3 is TGTGCCAGCAGACCTCACAGGGCTCCCTATCAGCCCCAGCATTTT. Translating gives CASRPHRAPYQPQHF.

V gene TRBV5-1 combines with J gene TRBJ1-6; the match to TRBD1 covers 7 bases. Germline CDR1 is SGHRS and CDR2 is YFSETQ. This CDR3 comprises 16 residues. The trim removed 4 bases at V and 8 bases at J, leaving 12 bases unmatched. The CDR3 sequence is CASSTDPGQSYSPLHF. CDR3 DNA: TGCGCCAGCAGCACGGACCCGGGACAGAGCTATTCACCCCTCCACTTT.

The chain carries TRBV30 and TRBJ1-1, with no clear D. V dropped 2 bases and J dropped 1 base, with 8 bases sitting between them. Germline V gives CDR1 GTSNPN, CDR2 SVGIG (reference sequence). The CDR3 runs to 13 residues. The CDR3 protein is CAWSHKSNTEAFF. The CDR3 DNA sequence: TGTGCCTGGAGTCACAAGTCGAACACTGAAGCTTTCTTT.